The 15 T cell receptor beta chains presented below share a single source sample, sequenced in a study of CD8+ T cells in alopecia areata. It was cDNA, reverse transcribed from extracted RNA, that served as the sequencing template. Data came from immunoSEQ multiplex PCR; TCRdb stores just in-frame clones and leaves some out. The sample contains some 210,000 clones, 57% of which appear only once. The starting material was CD4+ T cells sorted from blood, obtained at week 0. The source is a human donor with alopecia areata.

V is TRBV5-4 and J is TRBJ1-2; D possibly corresponds to TRBD1 (6 bases). The CDR3 has 15 residues. Trimming cost V 2 bases and J 8 bases, with 19 bases left between them. CDR1 and CDR2 from the germline V gene are SGHNT and YYREEE (reference sequence). CDR3 amino acids: CASSFLLTGSDGYTF. The CDR3 DNA reads TGTGCCAGCAGCTTTCTTTTGACAGGCTCCGACGGCTACACCTTC.

The count of this clone is one. The chain uses TRBV7-2 and TRBJ2-5; no firm D call. V gave up 2 bases and J gave up 5 bases, with 6 bases separating them. CDR1 and CDR2 (germline): SGHTA, FQGNSA. The CDR3 consists of 12 residues. CDR3 in amino acids: CASSLTSETQYF. In nucleotides, the CDR3 is TGTGCCAGCAGCTTAACGAGCGAGACCCAGTACTTC.

This rearrangement joins TRBV15 to TRBJ1-1; TRBD1 is a possible D gene (5 bases). Germline V gives CDR1 LNHNV, CDR2 YYDKDF (reference sequence). There are 14 residues in the CDR3. V lost 0 bases to trimming and J lost 5 bases, with 10 bases between them. The CDR3 loop is CATSRDKAGTEAFF. CDR3 nucleotides: TGTGCCACCAGCAGAGATAAGGCAGGGACTGAAGCTTTCTTT.

This clone was seen a single time. CDR3 bases: TGTGCCAGTCACGGGAACACTGAAGCTTTCTTT. Translating it yields CASHGNTEAFF. This chain connects TRBV6-5 to TRBJ1-1; no reliable D call. Trimming took 9 bases from V and 1 from J, leaving 6 bases between them. CDR1 is MNHEY and CDR2 is SVGAGI in the germline V gene. This CDR3 is 11 amino acids long.

The gene calls are TRBV7-8 and TRBJ2-1; a possible D gene is TRBD2 (6 bases). Looked up from germline, CDR1 is SGHVS and CDR2 is FQNEAQ. V was shortened by 3 bases and J by 13 bases, with 10 bases between the two germline ends. This CDR3 has 11 amino acids. The CDR3 sequence is CASSFAGLQFF. For the CDR3, the DNA is TGTGCCAGCAGCTTTGCGGGACTCCAGTTCTTC. Full variable domain (remainder filled in from reference TRBV7-8 and TRBJ2-1): GAGVSQSPRYKVAKRGQDVALRCDPISGHVSLFWYQQALGQGPEFLTYFQNEAQLDKSGLPSDRFFAERPEGSVSTLKIQRTQQEDSAVYLCASSFAGLQFFGPGTRLTVL.

This clone was seen once. V and J are TRBV2 and TRBJ1-6; tentative D call: TRBD1 (5 bases). Trimming took off 1 base at V and 9 bases at J, with 10 bases between the two ends. CDR1 and CDR2 from the germline V gene are SNHLY and FYNNEI. This CDR3 contains 14 residues. In nucleotides, the CDR3 is TGTGCCAGCAGTGAAGGTAGGGGTGGTTCACCCCTCCACTTT. Protein sequence: CASSEGRGGSPLHF.

In its sample, this clone was seen many times. CDR3 residues: CASSLAGVGTEAFF. CDR3 sequence (DNA): TGTGCCAGCAGCTTAGCCGGGGTGGGCACTGAAGCTTTCTTT. The V and J genes are TRBV11-2 and TRBJ1-1; D is undetermined. V was shortened by 1 base and J by 4 bases, with 10 bases between the two germline ends. Germline V gene sequence: CDR1 SGHAT, CDR2 FQNNGV. CDR3 size: 14 residues.

The J gene is TRBJ2-7, the V gene TRBV6-1; 10 bases agree with TRBD2. This CDR3 is 15 amino acids long. V gave up 10 bases and J gave up 5 bases; unmatched junction bases: 14. Germline CDR1 is MNHNS and CDR2 is SASEGT. DNA of the CDR3: TGTGCCACCCGCCGGCTAGCGGGAGAGGCACACGAGCAGTACTTC. Its translation is CATRRLAGEAHEQYF.

The chain carries TRBV6-5 and TRBJ2-5, with a tentative D call TRBD1 (5 bases). V lost 4 bases to trimming and J lost 5 bases, with 11 bases between them. From germline, CDR1 is MNHEY and CDR2 SVGAGI. The CDR3 totals 13 residues. The CDR3 loop is CASSSGLGETQYF. CDR3 coding DNA: TGTGCCAGCAGTTCAGGGCTCGGTGAGACCCAGTACTTC.

The V and J genes are TRBV4-1 and TRBJ2-1, with 10 bases fitting TRBD1. The CDR3 extends over 16 amino acids. The germline V gene has CDR1 MGHRA and CDR2 YSYEKL. J gave up 2 bases and V 1 base, and 2 bases lay outside the gene matches. For the CDR3, the DNA is TGCGCCAGCAGCCAAGTGGGACAGGGGACCTACAATGAGCAGTTCTTC. This codes for CASSQVGQGTYNEQFF.

The chain uses TRBV29-1 and TRBJ2-6; D is possibly TRBD2 (6 bases). V was trimmed by 6 bases and J by 0 bases, leaving 27 bases between them. Germline CDR1 is SQVTM and CDR2 is ANQGSEA. This CDR3 region has 20 residues. CDR3 sequence: CSVGEAGTRPPISGANVLTF. In DNA, the CDR3 is TGCAGCGTGGGGGAAGCAGGGACTCGCCCGCCTATCTCTGGGGCCAACGTCCTGACTTTC.

This rearrangement joins TRBV19 to TRBJ2-7; D gene ambiguous. CDR3 length equals 14 residues. Germline values: CDR1 LNHDA, CDR2 SQIVND (reference sequence). The germline V and J ends were trimmed by 6 bases and 7 bases, with 19 bases remaining between them. This CDR3 reads CASSQTSATKEQYF. CDR3 sequence (DNA): TGTGCCAGTAGCCAAACGTCGGCTACTAAAGAGCAGTACTTC.

J is TRBJ2-7 and V is TRBV21-1; TRBD1, the table's D call, lacks a check against the DNA. TRBV21-1 is a listed pseudogene. The CDR3 contains 12 residues. CDR3 in DNA: TGTGCCAGCAGCAGCGACACGTACGAGCAGTACTTC. Translating gives CASSSDTYEQYF.

Only a few counts were recorded for this clone. The CDR3 DNA is TGTGCCAGCAGGGGCGACAGGGGGACAAGGGAGCAGTACTTC. Translated, it gives CASRGDRGTREQYF. The chain joins TRBV6-1 to TRBJ2-7, with 9 nucleotides matching TRBD1. Trimming at V came to 6 bases and at J to 7 bases, leaving 10 bases not matched to a gene. The CDR3 spans 14 residues. Per germline, CDR1 MNHNS and CDR2 SASEGT.

This sequence joins TRBV30 and TRBJ2-2, with D possibly being TRBD2 (6 bases). The CDR3 sequence is 12 residues long. Trimming stripped 5 bases from V and 4 bases from J, with 8 bases between. Germline assignment: CDR1 GTSNPN and CDR2 SVGIG (reference sequence). The CDR3, as DNA: TGTGCCTGGCCTAGCGTCACCGGGGAGCTGTTTTTT. This translates into CAWPSVTGELFF. The entire variable domain, with the rest obtained from reference TRBV30 and TRBJ2-2, is as follows: SQTIHQWPATLVQPVGSPLSLECTVEGTSNPNLYWYRQAAGRGLQLLFYSVGIGQISSEVPQNLSASRPQDRQFILSSKKLLLSDSGFYLCAWPSVTGELFFGEGSRLTVL.